Following are 5 T cell receptor beta chains from one sample sequenced in a study of cytomegalovirus exposure and HLA in healthy donors. It was with 60 Vbeta and 13 Jbeta primers that the PCR ran. Repertoires were generated with immunoSEQ multiplex PCR, while TCRdb's copy carries only in-frame clones and drops some. The table lists under 200,000 clones, around 80% of them singletons, with 1% in the top ten. Sequencing was performed on PBMCs. The origin of the receptors is a woman aged 45-59 years in good health and CMV-seropositive.

V is TRBV5-6 and J is TRBJ2-3; tentative D call: TRBD2 (6 bases). The CDR3 runs 13 residues. V shed 4 bases and J shed 4 bases, with 10 bases lying between them. Germline CDR1 SGHDT, CDR2 YYEEEE. The CDR3 sequence: CASSVGTADTQYF. DNA for the CDR3: TGTGCCAGCAGCGTCGGGACTGCAGATACGCAGTATTTT. Full variable domain (outside the CDR3, taken from reference TRBV5-6 and TRBJ2-3): DAGVTQSPTHLIKTRGQQVTLRCSPKSGHDTVSWYQQALGQGPQFIFQYYEEEERQRGNFPDRFSGHQFPNYSSELNVNALLLGDSALYLCASSVGTADTQYFGPGTRLTVL.

The chain couples TRBV6-1 to TRBJ1-1; possibly TRBD1 for D (6 bases). Germline lookup yields CDR1 MNHNS and CDR2 SASEGT. Deletions cut 0 bases from V and 0 bases from J, with 17 bases between. The CDR3 is 18 residues long. The CDR3 spells CASSEARGTRGMNTEAFF. The CDR3 coding sequence is TGTGCCAGCAGTGAAGCGCGGGGGACACGAGGGATGAACACTGAAGCTTTCTTT.

The genes are TRBV4-3 and TRBJ1-2, with a weak D call TRBD1 (6 bases). Germline values: CDR1 LGHNA, CDR2 YSLEER. V was cut by 0 bases and J by 3 bases, with 14 bases left in between. CDR3 size: 16 residues. This chain's CDR3 is CASSQDGGGRDYGYTF. CDR3 in DNA: TGCGCCAGCAGCCAAGATGGAGGGGGGAGGGACTATGGCTACACCTTC.

V and J are TRBV19 and TRBJ2-1, with D unresolved. V was pared by 6 bases and J by 0 bases, with 6 bases between. CDR3 size: 13 residues. CDR1 is LNHDA and CDR2 is SQIVND in the germline V gene (reference sequence). CDR3 nucleotide sequence: TGTGCCAGTAGAGCGTTCTCCTACAATGAGCAGTTCTTC. Translating gives CASRAFSYNEQFF. Using reference TRBV19 and TRBJ2-1 for the parts outside the CDR3, the full variable domain is DGGITQSPKYLFRKEGQNVTLSCEQNLNHDAMYWYRQDPGQGLRLIYYSQIVNDFQKGDIAEGYSVSREKKESFPLTVTSAQKNPTAFYLCASRAFSYNEQFFGPGTRLTVL.

The chain carries TRBV7-2 and TRBJ1-5; TRBD1 agrees at 7 bases. The germline V gene has CDR1 SGHTA and CDR2 FQGNSA. This CDR3 is 15 amino acids long. The trim removed 3 bases at V and 6 bases at J, leaving 8 bases unmatched. The CDR3 protein is CASSFDTGVGQPQHF. In DNA, the CDR3 is TGTGCCAGCAGCTTCGATACAGGGGTTGGTCAGCCCCAGCATTTT.